A selection of T cell receptor beta chains follows, all from one sample in a study of cytomegalovirus exposure and HLA in healthy donors. Sequencing used immunoSEQ multiplex PCR; TCRdb keeps in-frame clones, though not all of them. The table records fewer than 250,000 clones, approximately 70% of them present only once. The sequenced material came from PBMCs. The receptor set was obtained from a young woman in good health and CMV-seronegative. Both conserved end residues are part of each CDR3. Each record gives: D gene, clone size, J gene, V gene, CDR3 DNA, CDR3 protein. D genes are given only for firm matches. Clone size is given for some rows only: seen once, a few or many times, or a class if the clone is expanded.

. | once | TRBJ1-5 | TRBV10-3 | TGTGCCACCCAGAGGGGCAATCAGCCCCAGCATTTT | CATQRGNQPQHF
. | . | TRBJ2-1 | TRBV7-6 | TGTGCCAGCAGCTTTCGGGGGAACAATGAGCAGTTCTTC | CASSFRGNNEQFF
. | . | TRBJ1-2 | TRBV7-9 | TGTGCCAGCAGCTTAAATTCGGGTGATGGCTACACCTTC | CASSLNSGDGYTF
. | few | TRBJ1-1 | TRBV7-3 | TGTGCCAGCAGCTCACAGGGTAACACTGAAGCTTTCTTT | CASSSQGNTEAFF
. | . | TRBJ1-2 | TRBV2 | TGTGCCAGATCCGGGACTGCAGCTAACTATGGCTACACCTTC | CARSGTAANYGYTF
TRBD2 | . | TRBJ2-7 | TRBV6-1 | TGTGCCAGCAGTGAAGTTGGACTAGAAGGTTGGTGGGAGCAGTACTTC | CASSEVGLEGWWEQYF
. | . | TRBJ1-1 | TRBV11-3 | TGTGCCAGCAGCTTCCTGGGGAGGACTGAAGCTTTCTTT | CASSFLGRTEAFF
TRBD2 | . | TRBJ2-2 | TRBV6-4 | TGTGCCAGCAAAAGACTAGCGGGGGCGAACACCGGGGAGCTGTTTTTT | CASKRLAGANTGELFF
TRBD1 | once | TRBJ1-2 | TRBV27 | TGTGCCAGCAGTCCATGGACAGGCCGGGATGGCTACACCTTC | CASSPWTGRDGYTF
. | . | TRBJ2-3 | TRBV6-5 | TGTGCCAGCAGCAGAACAGGTTCCCCAGATACGCAGTATTTT | CASSRTGSPDTQYF
. | . | TRBJ1-3 | TRBV7-7 | TGTGCTAGCAGCTTAGCCTGGCCCCCAAACACCATATATTTT | CASSLAWPPNTIYF
TRBD2 | . | TRBJ2-4 | TRBV7-2 | TGTGCCAGCAGCCGAAAAACTAGCGGGTTAGCCAAAAACATTCAGTACTTC | CASSRKTSGLAKNIQYF
. | . | TRBJ1-1 | TRBV7-9 | TGTGCCAGCTCCCTTTTGATGAGCGTCACTGAAGCTTTCTTT | CASSLLMSVTEAFF
. | . | TRBJ1-1 | TRBV19 | TGTGCCAGTAGTATAACCCTTAACATAGGGGGGAACACTGAAGCTTTCTTT | CASSITLNIGGNTEAFF
. | . | TRBJ2-5 | TRBV29-1 | TGCAGCGTTGATAGGACTTCAGAGACCCAGTACTTC | CSVDRTSETQYF
. | . | TRBJ1-1 | TRBV6-5 | TGTGCCAGCAGTGACCAGGAGAACACTGAAGCTTTCTTT | CASSDQENTEAFF
. | once | TRBJ1-1 | TRBV5-5 | TGTGCCAGCAGCTATCGGGACAAGAACACTGAAGCTTTCTTT | CASSYRDKNTEAFF
. | . | TRBJ1-4 | TRBV12-5 | TGTGCTAGTGGTTTGCTTCGGGGAGGGAATGAAAAACTGTTTTTT | CASGLLRGGNEKLFF
TRBD1 | . | TRBJ1-4 | TRBV7-9 | TGTGCCAGCAGCTTAACGACAGGGATAAATGAAAAACTGTTTTTT | CASSLTTGINEKLFF
TRBD1 | once | TRBJ1-1 | TRBV2 | TGTGCCACTACAGGGGCCCCGGTGGGTGAAGCTTTCTTT | CATTGAPVGEAFF
TRBD2 | . | TRBJ2-2 | TRBV7-3 | TGTGCCAGCAGCTTAAGTACTAGCGGGAGGGCTGTGACCGGGGAGCTGTTTTTT | CASSLSTSGRAVTGELFF
TRBD1 | . | TRBJ1-2 | TRBV5-1 | TGCGCCAGCAGCCCGGACAGGGCTAACTATGGCTACACCTTC | CASSPDRANYGYTF
TRBD1 | . | TRBJ2-2 | TRBV18 | TGTGCCAGCTCACCTGAGGGGGCTGGCGGGGAGCTGTTTTTT | CASSPEGAGGELFF
TRBD2 | . | TRBJ2-7 | TRBV5-1 | TGCGCCAGCAGCTCCGGGCGGACTAGCGGGACCTCCTACGAGCAGTACTTC | CASSSGRTSGTSYEQYF
TRBD1 | . | TRBJ1-3 | TRBV28 | TGTGCCAGCAGTTTAGGGCCCCGGACAGGGGGCTTCTACTCTGGAGACACCATATATTTT | CASSLGPRTGGFYSGDTIYF
. | . | TRBJ1-1 | TRBV7-3 | TGTGCCAGCAGCTTAGCAACGGGAAGATACATGAACACTGAAGCTTTCTTT | CASSLATGRYMNTEAFF
. | few | TRBJ1-1 | TRBV7-8 | TGTGCCAGCAGCTTAGCTGAGGATCGCCCTGAAGCTTTCTTT | CASSLAEDRPEAFF
TRBD1 | . | TRBJ2-7 | TRBV7-9 | TGTGCCAGCAGCTTAGTCGCATGGGGACAGGCCTACGAGCAGTACTTC | CASSLVAWGQAYEQYF
. | . | TRBJ1-1 | TRBV27 | TGTGCCAGCAGGCTATCCGTTGGGGGGGTGGGTGTTCACACTGAAGCTTTCTTT | CASRLSVGGVGVHTEAFF
. | . | TRBJ2-7 | TRBV2 | TGTGCCAGCAGTACTTTTCGGGGGATCTACGAGCAGTACTTC | CASSTFRGIYEQYF
TRBD2 | once | TRBJ2-7 | TRBV10-3 | TGTGCCATCAGCCAGGGACTAGCGGGTACCTACGAGCAGTACTTC | CAISQGLAGTYEQYF
TRBD2 | . | TRBJ2-5 | TRBV5-1 | TGCGCCAGCAGCTTGCAGCCTTGGCGGGAGGGCCCGGTAGAGACCCAGTACTTC | CASSLQPWREGPVETQYF
. | . | TRBJ2-2 | TRBV6-6 | TGTGCCAGCAGCCGAGAAATCAACACCGGGGAGCTGTTTTTT | CASSREINTGELFF
. | . | TRBJ2-4 | TRBV2 | TGTGCCAGCAGTGAAGTACTAAAAAACATTCAGTACTTC | CASSEVLKNIQYF
. | . | TRBJ1-3 | TRBV25-1 | TGTGCCAGCAGTGAAGCCAGCTCTGGAAACACCATATATTTT | CASSEASSGNTIYF
. | . | TRBJ1-1 | TRBV7-9 | TGTGCCAGCAAAGGGGTTCAGGGGAACACTGAAGCTTTCTTT | CASKGVQGNTEAFF
. | . | TRBJ1-1 | TRBV5-1 | TGCGCCAGCAGCTTGGATCAGAACACTGAAGCTTTCTTT | CASSLDQNTEAFF